The clone carrying this TCR beta chain was recorded a few times. The antigen is undetermined. CDR1 and CDR2 from the germline V gene are MDHEN and SYDVKM. The V gene lost 3 bases and the J gene lost 3 bases, with 12 bases spanning the gap. The CDR3 totals 16 residues. These data come from a study of T-cell reconstitution after alpha-beta-depleted transplantation in children. Study results and limitations: Roughly two months post-transplant, alpha-beta T cells reportedly originated from several hundred graft clones that had expanded. By one year post-transplant, T-cell counts and diversity largely arose from T cells that were newly produced.

Unique molecular identifiers tagged the TCRbeta library. TCRdb used MiXCR to reprocess the PCR reads, holding one entry per CDR3 protein. Of about 300,000 distinct CDR3 sequences in the sample, around 7.3% were seen once. This specimen consisted of peripheral blood, obtained 360 days after TCRalphabeta/CD19-depleted stem cell transplant. The chain carries TRBV28 and TRBJ2-6; D call uncertain. The source is a female patient aged 2 to 10 who had a stem cell transplant for Fanconi anemia, so the T cells may come from the graft donor. CDR3 amino acids: CASSFGYRRGANVLTF. CDR3 in DNA: TGTGCCAGCAGTTTCGGGTACCGGCGTGGGGCCAACGTCCTGACTTTC.